The clone carrying this T cell receptor beta chain has more than one count but fewer than ten. As it was prepared, the TCRbeta library received unique molecular identifiers. TCRdb re-called the PCR reads with MiXCR, one entry per CDR3 protein. The sample includes 700,000 to 950,000 distinct CDR3 sequences, roughly 16% seen only once; the top ten take about 5%. This record comes from a study of T-cell reconstitution after alpha-beta-depleted transplantation in children. CDR3 length: 13 residues. Germline CDR1 is MNHEY and CDR2 is SMNVEV (reference sequence). V dropped 8 bases and J dropped 4 bases, with 15 bases sitting between them.

Source: PBMCs, mostly from graft donor cells, taken 360 days after TCRalphabeta/CD19-depleted stem cell transplant. The sequence was obtained from a male patient under 18 who had a stem cell transplant for acute lymphoblastic leukemia, so the T cells may come from the graft donor. V and J are TRBV27 and TRBJ2-7; D might be TRBD1 or TRBD2, each matching 5 bases. The CDR3 bases are TGTGCCAGCGCCGGGGACGGACCATACGAGCAGTACTTC. Translation gives CASAGDGPYEQYF.